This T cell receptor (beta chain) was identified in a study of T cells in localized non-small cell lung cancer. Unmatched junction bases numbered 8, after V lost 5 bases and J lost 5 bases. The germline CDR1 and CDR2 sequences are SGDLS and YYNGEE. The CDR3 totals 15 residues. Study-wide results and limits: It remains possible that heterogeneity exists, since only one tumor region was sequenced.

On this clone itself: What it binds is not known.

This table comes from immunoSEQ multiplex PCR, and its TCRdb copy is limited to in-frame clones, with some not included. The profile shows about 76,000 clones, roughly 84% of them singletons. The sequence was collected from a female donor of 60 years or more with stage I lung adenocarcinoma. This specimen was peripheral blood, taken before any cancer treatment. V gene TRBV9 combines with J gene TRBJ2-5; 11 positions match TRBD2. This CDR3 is CASSLSGGDGETQYF. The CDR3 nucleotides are TGTGCCAGCAGTCTTAGCGGGGGGGACGGCGAGACCCAGTACTTC.